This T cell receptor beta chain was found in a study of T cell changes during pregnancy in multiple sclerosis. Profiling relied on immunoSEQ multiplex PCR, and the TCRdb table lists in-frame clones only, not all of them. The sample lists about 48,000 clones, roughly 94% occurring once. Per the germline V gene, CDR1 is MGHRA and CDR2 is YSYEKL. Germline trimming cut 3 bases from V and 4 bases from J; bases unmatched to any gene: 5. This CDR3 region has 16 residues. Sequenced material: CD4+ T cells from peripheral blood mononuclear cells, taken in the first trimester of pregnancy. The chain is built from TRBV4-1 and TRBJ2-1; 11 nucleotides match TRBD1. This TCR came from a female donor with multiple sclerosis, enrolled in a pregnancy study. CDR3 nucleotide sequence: TGCGCCAGCAGCCATCCCGGGACAGGGGGTTACAATGAGCAGTTCTTC. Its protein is CASSHPGTGGYNEQFF.